The sequence of this T cell receptor beta chain was determined in a study of blood T cell repertoires in COVID-19 (dated by TCRdb to the early 2020s). Study-wide context: Samples from collaborators originated in the United States, Italy and Spain and spanned both the acute and convalescent phases of COVID-19. Where available, HLA class I and class II types were taken from metadata supplied by the sample provider and were not determined by assay-based typing. Deeply sampled blood TCRbeta repertoires from subjects exposed to, actively infected with, or recovered from COVID-19 were included in the dataset. The repertoires were released in a freely available public database meant as a resource for research on the immune response to SARS-CoV-2. Sample metadata almost always included a de-identified subject ID, COVID-19 status, age in years and sex. The samples were drawn from the first 160 participants of the ongoing ImmuneRACE study and from over 950 subjects provided by 6 global collaborators. The material from the prospective study consisted of cDNA or gDNA derived from T cells, B-cell-depleted T cells, or PBMCs.

Overall study results and their limits: How much clinical and demographic metadata was included differed by source and by participant, and the metadata was provided uncurated.

As concerns this clone: Its binding antigen is unknown. Qualities for individual bases were not recorded, and no much larger clone is one base off.

The collaborating institutions used their own protocols to collect whole blood in K2EDTA tubes. Collaborator samples were shipped for TCRbeta analysis as frozen whole blood, isolated PBMCs, or DNA extracted from either sample type. The immunoSEQ Assay, a bias-controlled multiplex PCR, was used to amplify TCRbeta CDR3 regions from genomic DNA. Concerning the study's data processing: Nucleated cell counts per sample were estimated from amplification of reference gene primers within the assay. Sequence reads were collapsed and filtered to measure the absolute abundance of every unique TCRbeta CDR3 rearrangement. For each sample, productive Simpson clonality was calculated as the square root of Simpson's diversity index across productive rearrangements. TCRdb obtained this table from immuneACCESS and retained in-frame rearrangements with V and J assigned. These tables miss some clones; where compared with another copy, unresolved V genes account for less than half of the shortfall, and the remainder is unexplained. V, J and clone size reflect that table, while D and trimming were determined from the DNA. The sample contains 250,000 to 300,000 clones, around four fifths of them found a single time. Clones ranked in the top ten supply under 5% of the sample.

The receptor was isolated from a man between 60 and 70 years old with acute or convalescent COVID-19. Sequencing used peripheral blood.

The DNA sequence reads TGTGCCAGCAGTTACGGGGGGACAGGGCAGTTCTTC. Translated, this is CASSYGGTGQFF. The chain joins TRBV6-5 to TRBJ2-1, and TRBD1 matches 8 of the central bases. The germline V end is reduced by 2 bases and the J end by 12 bases; junction bases left unmatched: 3. From cysteine to phenylalanine, the CDR3 is 12 amino acids long. Of the read, only the CDR3 DNA is kept; its 36 bases are in frame from base 1. CDR1 and CDR2 are drawn from the germline V gene: MNHEY, SVGAGI.